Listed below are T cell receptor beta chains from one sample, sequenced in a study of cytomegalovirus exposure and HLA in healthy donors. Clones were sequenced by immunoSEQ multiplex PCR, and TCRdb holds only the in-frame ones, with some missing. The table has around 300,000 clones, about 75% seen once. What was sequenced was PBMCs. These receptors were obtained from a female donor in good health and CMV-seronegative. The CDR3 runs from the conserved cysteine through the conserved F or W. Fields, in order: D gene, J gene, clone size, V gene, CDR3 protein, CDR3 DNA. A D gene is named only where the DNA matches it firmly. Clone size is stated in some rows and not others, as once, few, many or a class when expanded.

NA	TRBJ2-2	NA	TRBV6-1	CASFDRVNTGELFF	TGTGCCAGCTTTGACAGAGTGAACACCGGGGAGCTGTTTTTT
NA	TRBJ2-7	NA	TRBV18	CASSPRDSLSYEQYF	TGTGCCAGCTCACCACGGGACTCCCTGTCCTACGAGCAGTACTTC
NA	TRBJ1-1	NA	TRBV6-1	CASSEPGWTNTEAFF	TGTGCCAGCAGTGAGCCAGGGTGGACCAACACTGAAGCTTTCTTT
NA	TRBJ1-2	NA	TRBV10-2	CAGGGDYGYTF	TGCGCCGGGGGGGGAGACTATGGCTACACCTTC
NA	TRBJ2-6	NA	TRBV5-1	CASTETASGANVLTF	TGCGCCAGCACCGAGACAGCCTCTGGGGCCAACGTCCTGACTTTC
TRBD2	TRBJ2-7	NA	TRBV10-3	CAISVGTLGTSGRSLGYEQYF	TGTGCCATCAGTGTAGGGACATTGGGGACTAGCGGACGTTCTCTTGGTTACGAGCAGTACTTC
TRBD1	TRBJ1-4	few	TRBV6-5	CASSSQGAANEKLFF	TGTGCCAGCAGTTCGCAGGGGGCTGCTAATGAAAAACTGTTTTTT
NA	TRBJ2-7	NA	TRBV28	CASTSRNVVRGQYF	TGTGCCAGCACCTCTCGGAATGTCGTTAGGGGGCAGTACTTC
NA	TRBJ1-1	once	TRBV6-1	CASSGGMNTEAFF	TGTGCCAGCAGCGGCGGCATGAACACTGAAGCTTTCTTT
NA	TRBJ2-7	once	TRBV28	CASSLSDSYEQYF	TGTGCCAGCAGTTTATCCGACAGCTACGAGCAGTACTTC
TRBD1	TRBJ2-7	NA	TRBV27	CASGQGVTYEQYF	TGTGCCAGCGGCCAGGGGGTGACCTACGAGCAGTACTTC
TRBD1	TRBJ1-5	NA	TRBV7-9	CASSGTGDSNQPQHF	TGTGCCAGCAGCGGGACAGGCGATAGCAATCAGCCCCAGCATTTT
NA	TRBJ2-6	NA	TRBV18	CASSSTGSGANVLTF	TGTGCCAGCTCATCAACCGGCTCTGGGGCCAACGTCCTGACTTTC
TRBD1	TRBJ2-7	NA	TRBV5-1	CASSLAGGQGSYEQYF	TGCGCCAGCAGCTTGGCCGGAGGACAGGGAAGCTACGAGCAGTACTTC
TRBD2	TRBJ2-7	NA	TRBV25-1	CASSVFGGSGSYEQYF	TGTGCCAGCAGTGTATTCGGCGGGAGTGGATCCTACGAGCAGTACTTC
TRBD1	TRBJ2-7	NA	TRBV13	CASSSIRDRGGLREQYF	TGTGCCAGCAGCTCAATTCGGGACAGGGGCGGACTCCGCGAGCAGTACTTC
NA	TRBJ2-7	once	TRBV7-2	CASSLGGREQYF	TGTGCCAGCAGCTTAGGGGGGCGAGAGCAGTACTTC
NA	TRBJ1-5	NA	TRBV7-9	CASSFWALKGGMAQHF	TGTGCCAGCAGCTTTTGGGCATTAAAGGGGGGGATGGCCCAGCATTTT
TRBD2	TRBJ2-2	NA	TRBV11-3	CASSRTSGVSGELFF	TGTGCCAGCAGCCGGACTAGCGGGGTGAGCGGGGAGCTGTTTTTT
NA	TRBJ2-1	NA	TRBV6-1	CASSERRQTYNEQFF	TGTGCCAGCAGTGAAAGGCGACAGACCTACAATGAGCAGTTCTTC
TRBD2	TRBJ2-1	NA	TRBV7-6	CASSLNTPRGRGVYNEQFF	TGTGCCAGCAGCTTAAATACTCCTAGGGGACGGGGGGTGTACAATGAGCAGTTCTTC
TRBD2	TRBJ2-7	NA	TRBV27	CASSGGIGLAGMNEQYF	TGTGCCAGCAGTGGGGGGATTGGACTAGCGGGAATGAACGAGCAGTACTTC
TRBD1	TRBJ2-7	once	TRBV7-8	CASSSGTGTSNEQYF	TGTGCCAGCAGCTCCGGGACAGGGACGTCCAACGAGCAGTACTTC
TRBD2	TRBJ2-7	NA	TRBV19	CASSNGLAGGIYEQYF	TGTGCCAGTAGTAACGGACTAGCGGGAGGGATCTACGAGCAGTACTTC
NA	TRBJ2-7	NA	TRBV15	CATSSSTGLYEQYF	TGTGCCACCAGCAGCTCAACAGGGCTCTACGAGCAGTACTTC
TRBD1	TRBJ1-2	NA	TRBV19	CASSIDRGDYGYTF	TGTGCCAGTAGTATTGACAGGGGGGACTATGGCTACACCTTC
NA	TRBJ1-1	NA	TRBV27	CASSTYPGSLIFEAFF	TGTGCCAGCAGTACTTATCCCGGGTCCTTAATTTTTGAAGCTTTCTTT